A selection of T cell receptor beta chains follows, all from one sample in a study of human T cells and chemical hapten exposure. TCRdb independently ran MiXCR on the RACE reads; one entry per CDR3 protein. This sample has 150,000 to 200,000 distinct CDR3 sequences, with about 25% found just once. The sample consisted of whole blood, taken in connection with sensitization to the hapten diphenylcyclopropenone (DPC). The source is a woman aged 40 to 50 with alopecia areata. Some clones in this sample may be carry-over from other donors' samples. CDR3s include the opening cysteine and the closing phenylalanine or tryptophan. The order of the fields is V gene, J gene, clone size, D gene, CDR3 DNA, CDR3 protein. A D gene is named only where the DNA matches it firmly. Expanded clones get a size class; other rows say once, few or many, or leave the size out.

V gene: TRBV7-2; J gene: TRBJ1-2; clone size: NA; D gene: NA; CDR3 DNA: TGTGCCAGCAGCTTCGGGGCGACCGAGAACTATGGCTACACCTTC; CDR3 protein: CASSFGATENYGYTF
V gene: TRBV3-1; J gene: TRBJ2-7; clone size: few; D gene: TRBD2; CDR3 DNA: TGTGCCAGCAGCGAAGGACTAGCCTCCTACGAGCAGTACTTC; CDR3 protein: CASSEGLASYEQYF
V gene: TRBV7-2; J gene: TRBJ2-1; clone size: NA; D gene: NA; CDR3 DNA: TGTGCCAGCAGCTTAAGTCCTAATATAAAGGGCTATGAGCAGTTCTTC; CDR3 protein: CASSLSPNIKGYEQFF
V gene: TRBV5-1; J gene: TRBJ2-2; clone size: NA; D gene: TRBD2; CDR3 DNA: TGCGCCAGCAGCAGCTTGGCTGGACTAGCGGGATTGAACACCGGGGAGCTGTTTTTT; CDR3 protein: CASSSLAGLAGLNTGELFF
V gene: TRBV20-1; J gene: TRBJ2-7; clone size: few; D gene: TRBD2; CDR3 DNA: TGCAGTGCTAGAGAATTGGCTGTTACTAGCGCATCCTACGAGCAGTACTTC; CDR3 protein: CSARELAVTSASYEQYF
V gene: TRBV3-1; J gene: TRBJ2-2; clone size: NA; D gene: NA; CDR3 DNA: TGTGCCACCCTCCGGGGGGCAGGGAGGACCGGGGAGCTGTTTTTT; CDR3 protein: CATLRGAGRTGELFF
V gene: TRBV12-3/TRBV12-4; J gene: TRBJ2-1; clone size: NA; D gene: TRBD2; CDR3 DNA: TGTGCCAGCAGTGCAGCTAGCGGGAGTGTTCACAATGAGCAGTTCTTC; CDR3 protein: CASSAASGSVHNEQFF
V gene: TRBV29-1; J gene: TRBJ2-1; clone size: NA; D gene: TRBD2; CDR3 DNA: TGCAGCGGCAGAGGGTACATAGCGGGAGAGTCTGAGCAGTTCTTC; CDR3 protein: CSGRGYIAGESEQFF
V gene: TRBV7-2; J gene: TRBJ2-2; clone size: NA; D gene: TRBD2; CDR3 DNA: TGTGCCAGTAAGCGGGGAGGGCAGAACGCGAACACCGGGGAGCTGTTTTTT; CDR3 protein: CASKRGGQNANTGELFF
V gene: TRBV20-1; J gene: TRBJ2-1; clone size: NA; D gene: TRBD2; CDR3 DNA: TGCAGTGCTAGAGGGGGACTAGCGGGATACAATGAGCAGTTCTTC; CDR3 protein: CSARGGLAGYNEQFF
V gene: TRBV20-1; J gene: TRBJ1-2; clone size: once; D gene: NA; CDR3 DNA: TGCAGTGCTGGAACAGGGAGGTATGGCTACACCTTC; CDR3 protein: CSAGTGRYGYTF
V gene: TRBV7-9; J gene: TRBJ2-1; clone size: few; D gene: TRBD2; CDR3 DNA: TGTGCCAGCAGCCCGGGACTAGCGGGAGCGGACAATGAGCAGTTCTTC; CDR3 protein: CASSPGLAGADNEQFF
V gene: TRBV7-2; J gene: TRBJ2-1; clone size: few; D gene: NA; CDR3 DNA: TGTGCCAGCAGCCCCGGACGAGGGGATGAGCAGTTCTTC; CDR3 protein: CASSPGRGDEQFF
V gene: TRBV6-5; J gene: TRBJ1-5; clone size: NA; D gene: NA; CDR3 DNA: TGTGCCAGCAGTCCGACAGCTCTTAATCAGCCCCAGCATTTT; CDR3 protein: CASSPTALNQPQHF
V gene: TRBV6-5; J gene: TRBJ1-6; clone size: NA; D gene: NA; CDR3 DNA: TGTGCCAGCAGGATTCAGGGAAGTAGTTCACCCCTCCACTTT; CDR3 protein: CASRIQGSSSPLHF
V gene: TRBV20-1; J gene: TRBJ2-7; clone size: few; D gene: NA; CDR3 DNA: TGCAGTGCCCCCATGGGGGGTAAGTACGAGCAGTACTTC; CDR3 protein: CSAPMGGKYEQYF
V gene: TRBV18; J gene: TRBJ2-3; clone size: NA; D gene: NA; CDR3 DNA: TGTGCCAGCTCACCAAGGACACCGAATACGCAGTATTTT; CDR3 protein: CASSPRTPNTQYF
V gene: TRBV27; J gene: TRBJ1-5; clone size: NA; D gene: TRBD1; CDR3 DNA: TGTGCCAGCCGCCCGACAGCAGGGGGTCAGCCCCAGCATTTT; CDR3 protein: CASRPTAGGQPQHF
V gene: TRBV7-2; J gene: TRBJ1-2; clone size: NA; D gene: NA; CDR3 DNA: TGTGCCAGCAGCTTAGCGTCCGGACAGTACTATGGCTACACCTTC; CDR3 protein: CASSLASGQYYGYTF
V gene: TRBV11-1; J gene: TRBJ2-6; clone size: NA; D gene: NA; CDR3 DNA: TGTGCCAGCAGTCTTCATGACTCTGGGGCCAACGTCCTGACTTTC; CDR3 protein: CASSLHDSGANVLTF
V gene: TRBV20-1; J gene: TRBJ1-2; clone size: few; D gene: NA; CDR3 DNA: TGCAGTGCTAGTGGCGCCAGGGCAGATTGGGGCTACACCTTC; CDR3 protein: CSASGARADWGYTF
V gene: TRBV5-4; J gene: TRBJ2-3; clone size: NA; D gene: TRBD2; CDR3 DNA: TGTGCCAGCAGCTTGTACTCTAGCGGGAGCCACGATACGCAGTATTTT; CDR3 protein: CASSLYSSGSHDTQYF
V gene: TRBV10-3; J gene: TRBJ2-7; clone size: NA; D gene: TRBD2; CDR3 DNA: TGTGCCATCAGTGAGTCGGGGCTCGGGACTAGCGGGAGGTTCGAGCAGTACTTC; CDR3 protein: CAISESGLGTSGRFEQYF
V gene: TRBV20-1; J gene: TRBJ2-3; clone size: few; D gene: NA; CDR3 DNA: TGCAGTGCTAGAGATGGGCAGCAATTGGGAGATACGCAGTATTTT; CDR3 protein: CSARDGQQLGDTQYF
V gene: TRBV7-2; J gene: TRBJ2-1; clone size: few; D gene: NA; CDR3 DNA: TGTGCCAGCAGCCCGCACCCAGCCGGTTCGGGCAATGAGCAGTTCTTC; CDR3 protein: CASSPHPAGSGNEQFF
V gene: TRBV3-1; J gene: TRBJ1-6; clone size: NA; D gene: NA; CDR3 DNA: TGTGCCAGCAGCCCCCGGGGGACTAATTCACCCCTCCACTTT; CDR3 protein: CASSPRGTNSPLHF
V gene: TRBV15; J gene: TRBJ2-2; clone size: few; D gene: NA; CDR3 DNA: TGTGCCACCAGCGTCCTGACTAGTAGGGACACCGGGGAGCTGTTTTTT; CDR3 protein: CATSVLTSRDTGELFF
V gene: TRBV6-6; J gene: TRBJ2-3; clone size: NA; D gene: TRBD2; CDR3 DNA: TGTGCCAGTTCGGCCCTAGGGCTAGCGGGAGGGTTCTCCACAGATACGCAGTATTTT; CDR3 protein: CASSALGLAGGFSTDTQYF
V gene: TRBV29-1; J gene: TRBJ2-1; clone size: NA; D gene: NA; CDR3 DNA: TGCAGCGTTGAAAGAGGGATCAAGGGCGGCTCCTACAATGAGCAGTTCTTC; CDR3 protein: CSVERGIKGGSYNEQFF
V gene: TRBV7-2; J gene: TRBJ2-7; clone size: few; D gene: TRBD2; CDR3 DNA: TGTGCCAGCAGCTCGGGACTAGCGGGACCTGGCGAGCAGTACTTC; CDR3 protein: CASSSGLAGPGEQYF
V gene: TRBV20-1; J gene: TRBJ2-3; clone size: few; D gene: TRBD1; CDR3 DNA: TGCAGTGCTATAAGTGGACAGGCCACAGATACGCAGTATTTT; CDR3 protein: CSAISGQATDTQYF
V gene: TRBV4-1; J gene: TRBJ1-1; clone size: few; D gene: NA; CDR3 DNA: TGCGCCAGCAGCCAAGAGGAGGGCACTGAAGCTTTCTTT; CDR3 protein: CASSQEEGTEAFF
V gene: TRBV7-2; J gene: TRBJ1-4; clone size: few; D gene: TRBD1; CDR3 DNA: TGTGCCAGCAGCACAGGACAGGGAGGAAAACTGTTTTTT; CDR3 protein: CASSTGQGGKLFF
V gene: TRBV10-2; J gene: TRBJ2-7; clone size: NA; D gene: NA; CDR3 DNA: TGCGCCAGCGCGGGACCAAACTACGAGCAGTACTTC; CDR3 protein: CASAGPNYEQYF
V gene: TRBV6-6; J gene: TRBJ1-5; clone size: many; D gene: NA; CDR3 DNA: TGTGCCAGCAGTTTTACCCCCCGAGATCAGCCCCAGCATTTT; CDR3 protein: CASSFTPRDQPQHF
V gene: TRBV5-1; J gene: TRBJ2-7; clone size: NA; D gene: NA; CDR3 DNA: TGCGCCAGCAGCTTGAACGGGTACGAGCAGTACTTC; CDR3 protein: CASSLNGYEQYF
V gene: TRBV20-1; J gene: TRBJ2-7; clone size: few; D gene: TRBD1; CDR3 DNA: TGCAGTGCTAGGGGGGACAGGAGCTCCTACGAGCAGTACTTC; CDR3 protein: CSARGDRSSYEQYF
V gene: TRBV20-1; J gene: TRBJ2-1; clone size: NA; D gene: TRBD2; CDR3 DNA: TGCAGTGCTAGACCCGGGGGGGCACCCTACAATGAGCAGTTCTTC; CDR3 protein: CSARPGGAPYNEQFF
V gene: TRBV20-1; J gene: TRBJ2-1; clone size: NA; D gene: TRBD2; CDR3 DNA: TGCAGTGCTAAAGGGGTAGCGGGAGTCGTCGGTGAGCAGTTCTTC; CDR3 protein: CSAKGVAGVVGEQFF
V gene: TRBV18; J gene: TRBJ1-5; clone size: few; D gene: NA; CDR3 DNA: TGTGCCAGCTCACAATATCAGGGTCAGCCCCAGCATTTT; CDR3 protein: CASSQYQGQPQHF
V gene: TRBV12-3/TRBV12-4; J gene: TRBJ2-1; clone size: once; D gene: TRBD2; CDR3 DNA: TGTGCCAGCAGTTTATCGTTTGGTCTAGCGGGGTCCAATGAGCAGTTCTTC; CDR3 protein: CASSLSFGLAGSNEQFF
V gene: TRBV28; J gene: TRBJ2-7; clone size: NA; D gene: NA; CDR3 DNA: TGTGCCAGCAGCTTCCTTACGACAGGACGCTACGAGCAGTACTTC; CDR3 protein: CASSFLTTGRYEQYF
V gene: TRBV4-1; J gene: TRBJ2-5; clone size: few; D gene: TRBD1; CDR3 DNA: TGCGCCAGCAGCCAAGTGACAGGGGGCGGTGAGACCCAGTACTTC; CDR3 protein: CASSQVTGGGETQYF
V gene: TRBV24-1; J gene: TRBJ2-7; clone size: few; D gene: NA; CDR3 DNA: TGTGCCACCAGCGGGGTTGACTCCTACGAGCAGTACTTC; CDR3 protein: CATSGVDSYEQYF
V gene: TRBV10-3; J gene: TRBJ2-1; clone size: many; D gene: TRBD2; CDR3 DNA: TGTGCCACATCCCCTGGGGAGGGGTACAATGAGCAGTTCTTC; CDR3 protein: CATSPGEGYNEQFF